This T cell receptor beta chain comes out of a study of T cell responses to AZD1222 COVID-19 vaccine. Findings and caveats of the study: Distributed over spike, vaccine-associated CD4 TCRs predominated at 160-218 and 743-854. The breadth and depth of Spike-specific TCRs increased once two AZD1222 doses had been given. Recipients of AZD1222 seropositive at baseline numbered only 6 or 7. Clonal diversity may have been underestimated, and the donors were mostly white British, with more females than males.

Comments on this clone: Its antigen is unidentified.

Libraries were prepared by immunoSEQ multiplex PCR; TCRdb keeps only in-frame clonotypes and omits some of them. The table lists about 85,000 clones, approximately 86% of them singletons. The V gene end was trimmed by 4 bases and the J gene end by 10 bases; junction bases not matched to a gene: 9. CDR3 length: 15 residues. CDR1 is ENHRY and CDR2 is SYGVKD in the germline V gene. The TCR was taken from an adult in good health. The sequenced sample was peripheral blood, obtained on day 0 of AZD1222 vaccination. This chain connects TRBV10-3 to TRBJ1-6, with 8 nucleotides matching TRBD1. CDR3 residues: CAISVGQGAESPLHF. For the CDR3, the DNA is TGTGCCATCAGTGTAGGGCAGGGGGCAGAATCACCCCTCCACTTT.